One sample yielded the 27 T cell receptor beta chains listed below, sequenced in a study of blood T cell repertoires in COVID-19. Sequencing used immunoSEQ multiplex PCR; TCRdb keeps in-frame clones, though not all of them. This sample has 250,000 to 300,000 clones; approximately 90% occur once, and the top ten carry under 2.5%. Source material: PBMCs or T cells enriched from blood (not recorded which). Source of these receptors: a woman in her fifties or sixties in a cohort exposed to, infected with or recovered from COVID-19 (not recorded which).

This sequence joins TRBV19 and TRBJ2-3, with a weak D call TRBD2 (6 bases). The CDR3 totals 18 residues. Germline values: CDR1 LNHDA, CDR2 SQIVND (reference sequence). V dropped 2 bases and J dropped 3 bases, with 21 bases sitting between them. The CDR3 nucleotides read TGTGCCAGTAGTATACGAGCGCTCACCGGGAGCAAAACAGATACGCAGTATTTT. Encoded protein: CASSIRALTGSKTDTQYF.

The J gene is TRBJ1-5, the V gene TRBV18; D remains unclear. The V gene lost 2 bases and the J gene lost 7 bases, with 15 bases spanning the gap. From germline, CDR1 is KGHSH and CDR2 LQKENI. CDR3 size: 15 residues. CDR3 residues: CASSPTRQNNQPQHF. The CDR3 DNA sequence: TGTGCCAGCTCACCAACGAGGCAGAATAACCAGCCCCAGCATTTT.

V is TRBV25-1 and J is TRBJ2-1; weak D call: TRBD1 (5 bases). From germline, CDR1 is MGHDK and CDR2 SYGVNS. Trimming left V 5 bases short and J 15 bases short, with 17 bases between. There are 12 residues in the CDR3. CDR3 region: CASSPSSGLRFF. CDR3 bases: TGTGCCAGCAGTCCGTCTTCAGGGTTAAGGTTCTTC.

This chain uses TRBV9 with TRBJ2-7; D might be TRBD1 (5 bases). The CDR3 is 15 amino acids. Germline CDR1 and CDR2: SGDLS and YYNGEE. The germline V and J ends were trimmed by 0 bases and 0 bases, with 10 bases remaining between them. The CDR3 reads CASSVGDSRSYEQYF. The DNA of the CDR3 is TGTGCCAGCAGCGTAGGAGACAGTCGCTCCTACGAGCAGTACTTC.

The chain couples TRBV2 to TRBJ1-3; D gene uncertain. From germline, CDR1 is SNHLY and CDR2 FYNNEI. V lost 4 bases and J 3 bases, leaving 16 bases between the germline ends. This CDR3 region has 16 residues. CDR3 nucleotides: TGTGCCAGCAGTGTAAGGGAGACGGAGGGTGGAAACACCATATATTTT. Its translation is CASSVRETEGGNTIYF.

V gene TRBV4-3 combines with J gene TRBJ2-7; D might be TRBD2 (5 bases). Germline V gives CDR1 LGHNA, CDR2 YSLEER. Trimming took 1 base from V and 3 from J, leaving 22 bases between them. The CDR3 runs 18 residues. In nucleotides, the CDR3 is TGCGCCAGCAGCCAAGTAATTTCGGGGAGAGATGAGATCTACGAGCAGTACTTC. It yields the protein CASSQVISGRDEIYEQYF.

CDR3 amino acids: CAWSTSGAYNEQFF. The CDR3 DNA sequence: TGTGCCTGGAGCACTAGCGGGGCCTACAATGAGCAGTTCTTC. The rearrangement uses TRBV30 and TRBJ2-1; 10 nucleotides align to TRBD2. V shed 3 bases, J shed 2 bases, and the junction held 1 base outside the gene matches. Per the germline V gene, CDR1 is GTSNPN and CDR2 is SVGIG (reference sequence). The CDR3 runs to 14 residues.

CDR3 bases: TGTGCCAGTATGGGGGGTAAAGTCGACTATGGCTACACCTTC. It yields the protein CASMGGKVDYGYTF. This chain connects TRBV19 to TRBJ1-2; maybe TRBD1 (5 bases). The CDR3 contains 14 residues. V lost 7 bases to trimming and J lost 3 bases, with 15 bases between them. From germline, CDR1 is LNHDA and CDR2 SQIVND (reference sequence).

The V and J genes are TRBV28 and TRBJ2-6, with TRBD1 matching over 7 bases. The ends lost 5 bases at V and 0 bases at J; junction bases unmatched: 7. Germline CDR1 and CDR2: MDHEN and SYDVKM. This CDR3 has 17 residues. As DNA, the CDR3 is TGTGCCAGCAGTGAACAGGGGTACAACTCTGGGGCCAACGTCCTGACTTTC. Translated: CASSEQGYNSGANVLTF.

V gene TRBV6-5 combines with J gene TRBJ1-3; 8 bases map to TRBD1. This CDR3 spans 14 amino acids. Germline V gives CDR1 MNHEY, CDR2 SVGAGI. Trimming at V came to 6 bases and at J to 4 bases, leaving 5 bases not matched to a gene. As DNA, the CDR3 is TGTGCCAGCAGGACAGGGGCTGCAGGAAACACCATATATTTT. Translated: CASRTGAAGNTIYF.

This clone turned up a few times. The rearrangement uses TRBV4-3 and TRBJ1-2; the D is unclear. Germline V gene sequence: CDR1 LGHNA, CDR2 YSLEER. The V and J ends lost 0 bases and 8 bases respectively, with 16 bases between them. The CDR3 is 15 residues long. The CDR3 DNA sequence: TGCGCCAGCAGCCAAGAGTCGGCGGGAGGTTACGGCTACACCTTC. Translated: CASSQESAGGYGYTF.

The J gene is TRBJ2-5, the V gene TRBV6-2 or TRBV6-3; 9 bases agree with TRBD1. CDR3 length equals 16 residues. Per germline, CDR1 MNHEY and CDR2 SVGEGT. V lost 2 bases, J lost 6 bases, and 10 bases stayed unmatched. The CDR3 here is CASSYRVQGASKTQYF. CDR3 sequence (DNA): TGTGCCAGCAGTTACCGGGTACAGGGGGCTTCGAAGACCCAGTACTTC.

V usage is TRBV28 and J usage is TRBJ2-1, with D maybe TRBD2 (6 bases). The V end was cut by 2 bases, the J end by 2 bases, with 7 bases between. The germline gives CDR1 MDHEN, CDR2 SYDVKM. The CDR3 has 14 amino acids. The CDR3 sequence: CASSLGGTYNEQFF. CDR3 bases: TGTGCCAGCAGTTTAGGAGGGACCTACAATGAGCAGTTCTTC. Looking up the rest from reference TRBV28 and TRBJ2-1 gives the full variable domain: DVKVTQSSRYLVKRTGEKVFLECVQDMDHENMFWYRQDPGLGLRLIYFSYDVKMKEKGDIPEGYSVSREKKERFSLILESASTNQTSMYLCASSLGGTYNEQFFGPGTRLTVL.

CDR3 sequence: CASSLVARNNLGQYF. CDR3 coding DNA: TGTGCCAGCAGCTTGGTGGCGAGAAACAACCTAGGGCAGTACTTC. The V and J genes are TRBV5-6 and TRBJ2-7; D ambiguous. From germline, CDR1 is SGHDT and CDR2 YYEEEE. This CDR3 spans 15 amino acids. Trimming shortened V by 0 bases and J by 9 bases, and 19 bases separated the two germline ends.

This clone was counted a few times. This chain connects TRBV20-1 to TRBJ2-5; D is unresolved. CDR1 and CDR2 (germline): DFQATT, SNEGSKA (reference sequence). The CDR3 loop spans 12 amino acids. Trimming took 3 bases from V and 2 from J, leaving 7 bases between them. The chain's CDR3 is CSASTRQETQYF. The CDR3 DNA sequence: TGCAGTGCTAGTACGCGGCAAGAGACCCAGTACTTC.

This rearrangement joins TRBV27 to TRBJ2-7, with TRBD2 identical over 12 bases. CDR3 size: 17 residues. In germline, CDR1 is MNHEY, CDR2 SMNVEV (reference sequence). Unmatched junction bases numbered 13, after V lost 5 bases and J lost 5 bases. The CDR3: CASSLGLAGTLSDEQYF. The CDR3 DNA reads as TGTGCCAGCAGTCTTGGACTAGCGGGAACATTAAGCGACGAGCAGTACTTC.

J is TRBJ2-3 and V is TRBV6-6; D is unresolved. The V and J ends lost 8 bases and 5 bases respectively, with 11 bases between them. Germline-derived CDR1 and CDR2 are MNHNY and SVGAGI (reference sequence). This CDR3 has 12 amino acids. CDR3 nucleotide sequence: TGTGCCAGCTCCTCATCAGGAGATACGCAGTATTTT. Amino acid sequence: CASSSSGDTQYF.

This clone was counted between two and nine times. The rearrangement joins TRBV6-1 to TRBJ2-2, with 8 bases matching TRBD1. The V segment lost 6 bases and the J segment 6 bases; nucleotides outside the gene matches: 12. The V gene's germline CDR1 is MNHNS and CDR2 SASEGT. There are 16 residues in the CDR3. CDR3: CASRETRTGSAGELFF. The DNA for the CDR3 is TGTGCCAGCAGAGAAACCCGGACAGGGAGTGCCGGGGAGCTGTTTTTT.

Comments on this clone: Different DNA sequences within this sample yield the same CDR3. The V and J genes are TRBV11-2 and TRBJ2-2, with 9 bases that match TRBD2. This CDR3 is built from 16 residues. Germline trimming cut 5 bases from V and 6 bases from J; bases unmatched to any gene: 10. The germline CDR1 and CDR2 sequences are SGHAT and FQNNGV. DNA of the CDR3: TGTGCCAGCAGCCCGAGGTCCTTAGCGGGAGCCGGGGAGCTGTTTTTT. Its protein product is CASSPRSLAGAGELFF.

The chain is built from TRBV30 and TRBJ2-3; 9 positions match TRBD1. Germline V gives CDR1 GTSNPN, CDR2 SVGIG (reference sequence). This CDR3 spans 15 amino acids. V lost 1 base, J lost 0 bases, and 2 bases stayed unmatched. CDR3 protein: CAWSAGTGSTDTQYF. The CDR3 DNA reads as TGTGCCTGGAGTGCAGGGACAGGGAGCACAGATACGCAGTATTTT.

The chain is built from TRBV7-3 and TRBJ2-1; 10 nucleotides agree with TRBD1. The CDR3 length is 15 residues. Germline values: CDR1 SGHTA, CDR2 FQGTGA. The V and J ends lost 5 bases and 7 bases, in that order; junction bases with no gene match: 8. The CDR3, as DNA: TGTGCCAGCAGCCTAGACAGGGGGCTATGGAATGAGCAGTTCTTC. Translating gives CASSLDRGLWNEQFF.

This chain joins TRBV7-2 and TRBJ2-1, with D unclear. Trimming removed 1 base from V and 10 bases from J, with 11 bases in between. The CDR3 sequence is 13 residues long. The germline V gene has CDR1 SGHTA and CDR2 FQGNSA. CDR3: CASSLDGSREQFF. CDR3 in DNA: TGTGCCAGCAGCTTAGATGGTAGCCGGGAGCAGTTCTTC.

The CDR3 sequence: CASSLGQASNYGYTF. The CDR3 nucleotides read TGTGCCAGCAGCTTGGGACAGGCCTCAAACTATGGCTACACCTTC. The chain uses TRBV5-6 and TRBJ1-2, with TRBD1 as a possible D gene (6 bases). The CDR3 has 15 amino acids. Germline V gives CDR1 SGHDT, CDR2 YYEEEE. V shed 0 bases and J shed 2 bases, with 11 bases lying between them.

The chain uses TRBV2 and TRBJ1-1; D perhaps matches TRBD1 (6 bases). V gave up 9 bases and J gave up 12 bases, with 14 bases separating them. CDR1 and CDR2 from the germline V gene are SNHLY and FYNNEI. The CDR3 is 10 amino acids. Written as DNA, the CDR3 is TGTGCCAGGGACAGCCCCAGGACTTTCTTT. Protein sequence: CARDSPRTFF.

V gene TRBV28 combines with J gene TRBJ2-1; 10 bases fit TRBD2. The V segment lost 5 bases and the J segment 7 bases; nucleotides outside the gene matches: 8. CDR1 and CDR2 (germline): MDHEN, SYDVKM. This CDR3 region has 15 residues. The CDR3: CASSSSGLATNEQFF. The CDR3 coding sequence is TGTGCCAGCAGTAGCTCGGGACTAGCGACTAATGAGCAGTTCTTC.

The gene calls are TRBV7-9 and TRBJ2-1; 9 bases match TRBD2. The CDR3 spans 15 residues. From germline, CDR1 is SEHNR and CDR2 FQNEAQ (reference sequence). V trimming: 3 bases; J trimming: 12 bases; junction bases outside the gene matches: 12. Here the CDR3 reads CASSFHTGTSSSQFF. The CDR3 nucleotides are TGTGCCAGCAGCTTTCACACCGGGACTAGCTCTTCGCAGTTCTTC.

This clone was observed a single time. The CDR3 sequence is CASSPLHGGGNEQFF. CDR3 DNA: TGTGCCAGCAGTCCCTTACACGGGGGGGGCAATGAGCAGTTCTTC. This chain connects TRBV27 to TRBJ2-1; TRBD2 agrees at 8 bases. CDR1 is MNHEY and CDR2 is SMNVEV in the germline V gene (reference sequence). There are 15 residues in the CDR3. After removal of 5 bases from V and 6 bases from J, the junction contained 9 bases not matched to a gene.